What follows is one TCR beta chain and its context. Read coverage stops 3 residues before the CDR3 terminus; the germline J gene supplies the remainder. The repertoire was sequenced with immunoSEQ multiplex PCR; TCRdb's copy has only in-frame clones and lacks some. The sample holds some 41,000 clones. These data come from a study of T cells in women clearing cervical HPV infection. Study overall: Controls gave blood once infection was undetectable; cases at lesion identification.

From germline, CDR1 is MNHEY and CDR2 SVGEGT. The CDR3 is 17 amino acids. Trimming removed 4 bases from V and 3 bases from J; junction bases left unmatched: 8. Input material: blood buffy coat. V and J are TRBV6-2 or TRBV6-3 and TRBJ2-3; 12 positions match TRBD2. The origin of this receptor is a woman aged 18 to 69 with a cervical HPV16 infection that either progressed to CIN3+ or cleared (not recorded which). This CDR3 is CASSSASGRVGTDTQYF. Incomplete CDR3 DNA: TGTGCCAGCAGTTCGGCTAGCGGGAGGGTAGGAACAGATACG.